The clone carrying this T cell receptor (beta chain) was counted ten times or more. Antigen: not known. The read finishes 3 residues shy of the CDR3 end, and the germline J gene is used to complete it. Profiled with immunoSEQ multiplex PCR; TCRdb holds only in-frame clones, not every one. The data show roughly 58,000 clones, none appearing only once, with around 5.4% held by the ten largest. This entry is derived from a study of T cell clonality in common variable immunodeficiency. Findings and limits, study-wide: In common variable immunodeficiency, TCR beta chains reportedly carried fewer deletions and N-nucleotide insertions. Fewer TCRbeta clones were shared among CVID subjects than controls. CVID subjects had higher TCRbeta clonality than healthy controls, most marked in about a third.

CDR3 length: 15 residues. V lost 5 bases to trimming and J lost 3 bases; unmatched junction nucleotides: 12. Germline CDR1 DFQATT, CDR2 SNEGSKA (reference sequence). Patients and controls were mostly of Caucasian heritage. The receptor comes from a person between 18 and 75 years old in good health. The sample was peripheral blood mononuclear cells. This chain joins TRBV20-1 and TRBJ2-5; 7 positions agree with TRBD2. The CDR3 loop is CSAVSGGSLEETQYF. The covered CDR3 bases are TGCAGTGCTGTAAGTGGCGGGAGTCTGGAAGAGACC.